The 17 T cell receptor beta chains below come from one sample, sequenced in a study of T cells in Graves' hyperthyroidism and ophthalmopathy. It was RNA transcripts that yielded the amplified TCR beta CDR3 regions. First-round RT-PCR of the TCR CDR3 relied on the HTBI primer set. TCRdb fed the multiplex PCR reads into MiXCR, producing one record per CDR3 protein. The data hold a few hundred thousand distinct CDR3 sequences, with roughly 13% observed a single time. Sequencing used blood. The receptors here all came from a woman aged 18-29 years with Graves' hyperthyroidism.

This clonotype appeared a few times. The V call is TRBV6-5, the J call TRBJ1-2; D uncertain. In germline, CDR1 is MNHEY, CDR2 SVGAGI. V lost 2 bases and J 4 bases, leaving 8 bases between the germline ends. The CDR3 consists of 13 residues. CDR3 protein: CASSYLAGYGYTF. CDR3 DNA: TGTGCCAGCAGTTACCTGGCAGGCTATGGCTACACCTTC.

This clonotype was counted many times. This sequence joins TRBV6-6 and TRBJ2-5; TRBD1 agrees at 8 bases. The germline V gene encodes CDR1 MNHNY and CDR2 SVGAGI (reference sequence). This CDR3 contains 14 residues. The V and J ends lost 2 bases and 4 bases, in that order; junction bases with no gene match: 3. This CDR3 reads CASSYTTGVETQYF. CDR3 nucleotides: TGTGCCAGCAGTTACACGACAGGGGTAGAGACCCAGTACTTC.

The chain employs TRBV11-2 and TRBJ1-2; TRBD1 aligns across 9 bases. J lost 3 bases, V lost 1 base, and 6 bases had no gene match. Germline V CDR1 and CDR2: SGHAT, FQNNGV. This CDR3 is built from 16 residues. The CDR3 DNA sequence: TGTGCCAGCAGCTTAGGGACAGGGGCAGAGGACTATGGCTACACCTTC. This encodes CASSLGTGAEDYGYTF.

A few counts support this clonotype. The chain recombines TRBV28 with TRBJ2-1; 7 positions agree with TRBD2. V lost 6 bases and J lost 0; bases outside the gene matches: 5. The CDR3 covers 15 residues. Per the germline V gene, CDR1 is MDHEN and CDR2 is SYDVKM. The CDR3 nucleotides read TGTGCCAGCAGGCCGGGAGGCGGCTCCTACAATGAGCAGTTCTTC. It translates to CASRPGGGSYNEQFF.

This clonotype was observed many times. This chain links TRBV20-1 with TRBJ2-1, with no clear D. V lost 3 bases and J 3 bases, leaving 9 bases between the germline ends. This CDR3 has 13 residues. CDR1 is DFQATT, CDR2 SNEGSKA, per germline (reference sequence). CDR3 sequence (DNA): TGCAGTGCTAGGGATAGTCTCTACAATGAGCAGTTCTTC. Protein sequence: CSARDSLYNEQFF.

This clonotype was counted at least ten times. This sequence joins TRBV12-3 or TRBV12-4 and TRBJ2-7, with TRBD1 matching over 7 bases. The CDR3 length is 11 residues. Trimming at V came to 5 bases and at J to 7 bases, leaving 2 bases not matched to a gene. The CDR3: CASSIRGEQYF. The CDR3 DNA reads as TGTGCCAGCAGTATCAGGGGGGAGCAGTACTTC.

This clonotype was detected ten times or more. Written as DNA, the CDR3 is TGTGCCAGCAGCTTGGCCGGGCAGCGAAAAGAGACCCAGTACTTC. The encoded protein is CASSLAGQRKETQYF. V and J are TRBV5-5 and TRBJ2-5; D is unresolved. Deletions cut 0 bases from V and 3 bases from J, with 12 bases between. The CDR3 is 15 residues long. Per the germline V gene, CDR1 is SGHKS and CDR2 is YYEKEE (reference sequence).

This clonotype was counted ten times or more. This chain connects TRBV6-1 to TRBJ2-5; D is perhaps TRBD2 (5 bases). V shed 7 bases and J shed 0 bases, with 15 bases lying between them. The CDR3 runs to 15 residues. Germline V gene lookup returns CDR1 MNHNS and CDR2 SASEGT. The CDR3 DNA sequence: TGTGCCAGCAAACAGACTTGGCGGGACCAAGAGACCCAGTACTTC. Translated: CASKQTWRDQETQYF.

This clonotype was seen at least ten times. The J gene is TRBJ2-2, the V gene TRBV11-2; TRBD2 is a possible D gene (5 bases). Trimming took off 2 bases at V and 2 bases at J, with 9 bases between the two ends. The CDR3 is 15 amino acids. Germline lookup yields CDR1 SGHAT and CDR2 FQNNGV. The chain's CDR3 is CASSLWASNTGELFF. DNA for the CDR3: TGTGCCAGCAGCTTATGGGCTAGCAACACCGGGGAGCTGTTTTTT.

This clonotype was observed a single time. A read error may explain this, as a much larger clone is one base away. The J gene is TRBJ2-1, the V gene TRBV5-1, with TRBD2 matching 10 bases. Germline lookup yields CDR1 SGHRS and CDR2 YFSETQ. The CDR3 covers 15 residues. With V trimmed by 2 bases and J by 10 bases, 9 bases remained unmatched. CDR3 in amino acids: CASSLLAGITSEQFF. The CDR3 DNA follows: TGCGCCAGCAGCTTACTAGCGGGAATTACAAGCGAGCAGTTCTTC.

This clonotype was detected ten times or more. This rearrangement joins TRBV2 to TRBJ1-5; D is perhaps TRBD1 (5 bases). The germline V gene encodes CDR1 SNHLY and CDR2 FYNNEI. This CDR3 region has 14 residues. The V gene lost 6 bases and the J gene lost 2 bases, with 11 bases spanning the gap. The CDR3 reads CASSPGYGNQPQHF. CDR3 coding DNA: TGTGCCAGCAGCCCAGGGTACGGCAATCAGCCCCAGCATTTT.

This clonotype has a count of ten or more. V usage is TRBV12-3 or TRBV12-4 and J usage is TRBJ1-5, with 10 bases that match TRBD1. This CDR3 is 14 amino acids long. V was clipped by 6 bases and J by 6 bases; unmatched bases: 5. The CDR3 DNA follows: TGTGCCAGCAGCATGGACAGGGGGGTTCAGCCCCAGCATTTT. Its protein is CASSMDRGVQPQHF.

The chain uses TRBV5-1 and TRBJ1-6; D remains ambiguous. The V end was cut by 1 base, the J end by 5 bases, with 13 bases between. The CDR3 length is 16 residues. CDR1 is SGHRS, CDR2 YFSETQ, per germline. In DNA, the CDR3 is TGCGCCAGCAGCTTGTTTCCAGCAAAAGATAATTCACCCCTCCACTTT. Amino acids: CASSLFPAKDNSPLHF.

This clonotype was seen only a few times. V gene TRBV19 combines with J gene TRBJ1-2; weak D call: TRBD1 (5 bases). Between the trimmed V and J ends, which lost 1 base and 8 bases, there was a span of 14 bases. Germline-derived CDR1 and CDR2 are LNHDA and SQIVND (reference sequence). The CDR3 has 14 residues. This CDR3 is CASSIGSTDTGYTF. CDR3 DNA: TGTGCCAGTAGTATAGGATCGACAGATACCGGCTACACCTTC.

CDR3 sequence reads: CASSLQPNTGELFF. The DNA for the CDR3 is TGTGCCAGCAGCCTACAGCCGAACACCGGGGAGCTGTTTTTT. The rearrangement links TRBV7-2 to TRBJ2-2; D uncertain. Trimming took 5 bases from V and 0 from J, leaving 7 bases between them. CDR1 SGHTA and CDR2 FQGNSA come from the germline V gene. CDR3 length: 14 residues.

This clonotype showed up just a few times. This sequence joins TRBV19 and TRBJ1-4; 7 positions agree with TRBD1. The CDR3 has 14 amino acids. Germline V lookup: CDR1 LNHDA, CDR2 SQIVND (reference sequence). Trimming took 5 bases from V and 7 from J; bases not matched to a gene: 7. Written as DNA, the CDR3 is TGTGCCAGTAGTGACAGGGCGGAAGGTGAAAAACTGTTTTTT. Amino acids: CASSDRAEGEKLFF.

This clonotype was observed a few times. V and J are TRBV29-1 and TRBJ2-5; 12 bases are shared with TRBD2. The germline V gene has CDR1 SQVTM and CDR2 ANQGSEA. There are 15 residues in the CDR3. V lost 4 bases and J lost 7; bases outside the gene matches: 10. CDR3 nucleotides: TGCAGCGTTGTTGGGAGACTAGCGGGAGTGGGGACCCAGTACTTC. Translated: CSVVGRLAGVGTQYF.